This T cell receptor (beta chain) appears in the sequencing data of a study of breast tumors, draining lymph nodes, adjacent tissues listed by TCRdb under 2016. About the full investigation: Breast cancer patients provided tumor, adjacent nontumor tissue and axillary lymph nodes, and the study compared the TCR beta repertoires across these three sources. In human breast cancer, the study set out to assess how tumor, surrounding tissue and draining lymph node repertoires relate to one another and whether T cells might be exchanged between them. Broader findings and caveats from the paper: The study presented the conclusion that tumor T cells originate in lymph nodes as consistent with a hypothesis, not as something directly demonstrated. Tumor and nontumor tissue repertoires were found to be significantly more similar in luminal-like than in basal-like breast cancer. The data were considered consistent with most tumor T cells being derived from the lymph node and subsequently expanding within tumor tissue. Tumor T-cell repertoires showed less diversity than lymph node repertoires and more diversity than nontumor tissue repertoires, and tumor T-cell repertoires showed preferential V and J gene usage.

The instrument given in TCRdb is Illumina HiSeq 2000. Multiplex PCR amplification was used to build the TCR beta chain libraries. High-throughput sequencing was used to analyze the amplified TCR beta chain products. TCRdb's own reprocessing of the public reads used fastp at Q25 and MiXCR and kept productive beta chains. Merged by CDR3 protein, the rows form single entries marked with the most common genes and DNA. The sample table records about 17,000 distinct CDR3 sequences; 60% to 70% of these occur just once. About 20% of the sample comes from the top ten. Adjacent samples were composed of nontumor breast tissue surrounding the tumor. The CDR3 runs 16 amino acids, cysteine and phenylalanine included. CDR3 DNA is the only sequence kept; it has 48 bases, read in frame from the first base. V and J are trimmed by 1 base and 3 bases, and the gene matches miss 4 bases of the junction. The germline V gene (reference sequence) sets CDR1 to SEHNR and CDR2 to FQNEAQ.

Turning to this clonotype: Its antigen has not been determined. Qualities for individual bases were not recorded, and no much larger clone is one base off.

The chain joins TRBV7-9 to TRBJ2-5; TRBD1 fits 11 bases in the junction. This TCR came from a female donor with breast cancer. Some clones in this sample may be carry-over from other donors' samples. The material sequenced was tumor-adjacent breast tissue. CDR3 region: CASSLVLGQGEETQYF. Here is the DNA: TGTGCCAGCAGCTTAGTCCTGGGACAGGGGGAAGAGACCCAGTACTTC.